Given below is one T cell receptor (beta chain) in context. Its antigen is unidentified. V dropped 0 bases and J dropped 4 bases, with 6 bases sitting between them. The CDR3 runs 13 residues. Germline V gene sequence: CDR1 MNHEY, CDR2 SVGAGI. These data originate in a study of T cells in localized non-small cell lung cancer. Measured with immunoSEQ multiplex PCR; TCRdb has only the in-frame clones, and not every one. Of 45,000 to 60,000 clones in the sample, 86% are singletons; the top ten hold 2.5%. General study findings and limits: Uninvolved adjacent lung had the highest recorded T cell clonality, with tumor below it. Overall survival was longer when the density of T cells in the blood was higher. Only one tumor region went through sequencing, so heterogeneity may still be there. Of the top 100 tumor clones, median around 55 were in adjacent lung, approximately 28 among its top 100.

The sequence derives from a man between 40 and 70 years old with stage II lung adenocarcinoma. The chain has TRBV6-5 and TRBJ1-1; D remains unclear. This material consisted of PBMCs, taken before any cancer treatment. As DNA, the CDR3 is TGTGCCAGCAGTTACTCCCCAAGCACTGAAGCTTTCTTT. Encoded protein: CASSYSPSTEAFF.